This TCR beta chain was sequenced during a study of T cells in localized non-small cell lung cancer. The uninvolved lung lay at least 2 cm from the tumor margin and lacked atypia. Profiled with immunoSEQ multiplex PCR; TCRdb holds only in-frame clones, not every one. The table lists over 1,000 clones, about 38% of them singletons. This CDR3 has 14 amino acids. The germline V gene encodes CDR1 MDHEN and CDR2 SYDVKM. V lost 8 bases and J lost 7; bases outside the gene matches: 8. Comment on this clone: What it binds is not known.

Findings and limits, study-wide: Detection in adjacent lung was observed for a median approximately 53 of the top 100 tumor clones.

V and J are TRBV28 and TRBJ1-4, with 9 bases that match TRBD1. The specimen was normal lung tissue next to the tumor, collected before any cancer treatment. The sequence was obtained from a man aged 40 to 75 with stage III lung adenocarcinoma. The CDR3 protein is CASSPGQGFEKLFF. The CDR3 DNA reads as TGTGCCAGCTCACCGGGACAGGGATTTGAAAAACTGTTTTTT.